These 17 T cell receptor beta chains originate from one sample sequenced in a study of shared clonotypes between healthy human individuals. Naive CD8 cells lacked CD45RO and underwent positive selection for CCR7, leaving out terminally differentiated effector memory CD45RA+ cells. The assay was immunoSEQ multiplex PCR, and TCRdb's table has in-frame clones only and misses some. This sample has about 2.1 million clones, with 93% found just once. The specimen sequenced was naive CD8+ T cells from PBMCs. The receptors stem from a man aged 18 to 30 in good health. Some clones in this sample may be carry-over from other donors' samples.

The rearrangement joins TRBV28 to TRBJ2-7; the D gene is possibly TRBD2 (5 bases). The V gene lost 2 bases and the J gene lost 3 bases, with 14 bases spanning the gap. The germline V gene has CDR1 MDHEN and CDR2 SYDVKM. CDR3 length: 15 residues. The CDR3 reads CASSLLAHRGYEQYF. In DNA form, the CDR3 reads TGTGCCAGCAGTTTACTAGCTCACAGAGGCTACGAGCAGTACTTC.

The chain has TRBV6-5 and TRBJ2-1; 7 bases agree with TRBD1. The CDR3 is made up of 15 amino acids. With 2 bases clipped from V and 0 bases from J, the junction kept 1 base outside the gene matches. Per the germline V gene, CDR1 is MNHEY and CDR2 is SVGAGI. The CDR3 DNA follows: TGTGCCAGCAGTTACCGGGACAGCTCCTACAATGAGCAGTTCTTC. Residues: CASSYRDSSYNEQFF.

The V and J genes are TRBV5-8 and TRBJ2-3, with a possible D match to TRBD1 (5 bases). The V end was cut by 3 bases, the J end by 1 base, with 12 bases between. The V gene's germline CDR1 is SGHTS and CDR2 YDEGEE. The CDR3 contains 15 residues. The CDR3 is CASSSDLGGTDTQYF. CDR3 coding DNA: TGTGCCAGCAGCTCTGACCTAGGGGGCACAGATACGCAGTATTTT.

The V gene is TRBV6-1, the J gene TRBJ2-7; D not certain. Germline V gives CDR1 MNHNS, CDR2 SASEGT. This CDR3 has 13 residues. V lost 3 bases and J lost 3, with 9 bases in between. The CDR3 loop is CASSDTGNYEQYF. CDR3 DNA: TGTGCCAGCAGTGATACTGGCAACTACGAGCAGTACTTC.

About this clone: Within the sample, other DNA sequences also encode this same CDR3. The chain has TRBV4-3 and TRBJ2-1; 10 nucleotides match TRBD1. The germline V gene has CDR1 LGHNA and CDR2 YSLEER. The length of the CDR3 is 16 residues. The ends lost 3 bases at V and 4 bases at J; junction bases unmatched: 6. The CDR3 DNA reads TGCGCCAGCAGCCAGGACCGACAGGGGGCTTACAATGAGCAGTTCTTC. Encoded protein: CASSQDRQGAYNEQFF.

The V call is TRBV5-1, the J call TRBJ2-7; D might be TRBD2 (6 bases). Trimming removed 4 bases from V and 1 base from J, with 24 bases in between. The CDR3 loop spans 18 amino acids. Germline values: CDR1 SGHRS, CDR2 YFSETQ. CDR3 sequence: CASSAEPSGTWGSYEQYF. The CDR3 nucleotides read TGCGCCAGCAGCGCCGAGCCGTCCGGGACTTGGGGGTCCTACGAGCAGTACTTC.

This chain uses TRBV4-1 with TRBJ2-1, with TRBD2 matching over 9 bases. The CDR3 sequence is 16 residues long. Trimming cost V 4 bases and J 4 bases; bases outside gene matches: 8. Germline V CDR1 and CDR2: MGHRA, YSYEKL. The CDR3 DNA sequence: TGCGCCAGCAGCCTTCGAGTTGCGGGAGGGTACAATGAGCAGTTCTTC. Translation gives CASSLRVAGGYNEQFF.

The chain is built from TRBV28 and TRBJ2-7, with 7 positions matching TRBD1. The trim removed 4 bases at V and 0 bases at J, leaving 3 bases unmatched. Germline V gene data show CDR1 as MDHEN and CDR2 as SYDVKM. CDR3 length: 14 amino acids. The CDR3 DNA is TGTGCCAGCAGTTGGACAGGTCCCTCCTACGAGCAGTACTTC. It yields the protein CASSWTGPSYEQYF.

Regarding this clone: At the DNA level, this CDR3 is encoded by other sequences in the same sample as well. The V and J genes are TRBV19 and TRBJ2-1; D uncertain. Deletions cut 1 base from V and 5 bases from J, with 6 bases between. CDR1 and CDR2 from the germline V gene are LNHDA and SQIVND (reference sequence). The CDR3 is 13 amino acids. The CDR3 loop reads CASSIGLHNEQFF. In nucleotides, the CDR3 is TGTGCCAGTAGTATAGGACTCCACAATGAGCAGTTCTTC.

The CDR3 DNA follows: TGCAGCGTTGGTCCTGACACCGGGGAGCTGTTTTTT. Translating it yields CSVGPDTGELFF. The rearrangement uses TRBV29-1 and TRBJ2-2, with D uncertain. CDR1 and CDR2 from the germline V gene are SQVTM and ANQGSEA. Trimming took 4 bases from V and 3 from J, leaving 6 bases between them. This CDR3 is built from 12 residues.

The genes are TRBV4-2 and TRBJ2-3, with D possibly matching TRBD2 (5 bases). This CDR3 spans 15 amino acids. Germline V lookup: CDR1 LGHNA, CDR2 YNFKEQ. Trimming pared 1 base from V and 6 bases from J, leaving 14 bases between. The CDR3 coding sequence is TGTGCCAGCAGCCAAGGGACTCCCGCCTTTGATACGCAGTATTTT. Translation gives CASSQGTPAFDTQYF.

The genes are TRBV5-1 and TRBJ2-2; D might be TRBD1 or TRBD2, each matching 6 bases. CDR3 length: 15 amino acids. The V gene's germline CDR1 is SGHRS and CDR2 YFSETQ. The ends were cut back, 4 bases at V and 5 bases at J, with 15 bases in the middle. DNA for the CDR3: TGCGCCAGCAGCCCGACAGGAGGGGCAACCGGGGAGCTGTTTTTT. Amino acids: CASSPTGGATGELFF.

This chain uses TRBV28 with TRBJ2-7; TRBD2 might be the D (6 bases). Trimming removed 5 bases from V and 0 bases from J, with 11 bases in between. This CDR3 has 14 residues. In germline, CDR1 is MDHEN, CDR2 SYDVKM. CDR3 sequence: CASSQLADSYEQYF. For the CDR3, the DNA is TGTGCCAGCAGTCAATTAGCGGACTCCTACGAGCAGTACTTC.

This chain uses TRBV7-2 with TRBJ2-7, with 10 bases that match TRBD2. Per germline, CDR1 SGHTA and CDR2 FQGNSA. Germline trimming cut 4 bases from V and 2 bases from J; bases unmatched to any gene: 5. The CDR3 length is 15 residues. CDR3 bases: TGTGCCAGCAGCTCGGGACTAGCGCGTACCTACGAGCAGTACTTC. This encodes CASSSGLARTYEQYF.

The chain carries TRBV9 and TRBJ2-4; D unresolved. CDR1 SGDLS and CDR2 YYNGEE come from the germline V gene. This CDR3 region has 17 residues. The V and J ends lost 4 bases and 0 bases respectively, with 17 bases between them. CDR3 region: CASSPAVSTEAKNIQYF. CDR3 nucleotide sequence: TGTGCCAGCAGCCCCGCCGTGAGCACAGAAGCCAAAAACATTCAGTACTTC.

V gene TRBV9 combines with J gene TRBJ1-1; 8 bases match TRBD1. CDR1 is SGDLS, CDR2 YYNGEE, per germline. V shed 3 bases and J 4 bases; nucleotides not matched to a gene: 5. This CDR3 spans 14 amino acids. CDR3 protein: CASSGITGGTEAFF. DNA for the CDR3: TGTGCCAGCAGCGGCATTACAGGGGGCACTGAAGCTTTCTTT.

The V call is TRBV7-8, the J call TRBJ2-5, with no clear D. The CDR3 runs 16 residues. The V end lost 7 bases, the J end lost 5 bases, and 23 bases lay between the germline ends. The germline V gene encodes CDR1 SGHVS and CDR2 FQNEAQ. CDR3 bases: TGTGCCAGCAAGACTTGGAGCTTTTTTTTTGCCGAGACCCAGTACTTC. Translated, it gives CASKTWSFFFAETQYF.